A single sample is the source of the 6 T cell receptor beta chains below, sequenced in a study of blood T cells in healthy people across ages (dated by TCRdb to the mid-2010s). Library prep was done by 5' RACE. TCRdb records Illumina HiSeq 2500 as the sequencer. The second PCR ran for roughly 6 to 11 cycles and used a J-beta primer mix along with a sample-barcoded 5' primer. The public reads were reprocessed in TCRdb via fastp at Q25 and MiXCR, keeping in-frame beta chains. CDR3 protein sequences are deduplicated, and each keeps its most common genes and DNA. The sample table shows about 640,000 distinct CDR3 sequences, and 45% to 65% are seen once. 35% to 40% of the sample lies in the top ten. The sample was blood. These receptors were taken from a man aged 55 to 70 in good health.

For this clonotype: A much bigger clone sits one base away, suggesting this may be a read error. This chain joins TRBV24-1 and TRBJ2-2; D not certain. Looked up from germline, CDR1 is KGHDR and CDR2 is SFDVKD. The length of the CDR3 is 15 residues. The chain's CDR3 is CATSDRTHPTEELFF. The CDR3 bases are TGTGCCACCAGTGATAGGACCCACCCCACCGAGGAGCTGTTTTTT.

This clonotype was counted a few times. The chain recombines TRBV2 with TRBJ1-1, with TRBD1 identical over 7 bases. The CDR3 consists of 14 residues. Germline CDR1 reads SNHLY; CDR2 reads FYNNEI. V dropped 8 bases and J dropped 2; count of bases not matched to a gene: 8. The CDR3 DNA sequence: TGTGCCAGCGGTTTGACAGGGACAAACACTGAAGCTTTCTTT. Its translation: CASGLTGTNTEAFF.

This clonotype has a handful of counts. V gene TRBV10-3 combines with J gene TRBJ1-1, with no clear D. The CDR3 sequence is 13 residues long. Germline V gene lookup returns CDR1 ENHRY and CDR2 SYGVKD. Trimming took 10 bases from V and 0 from J, leaving 12 bases between them. CDR3: CATERLLNTEAFF. CDR3 DNA sequence: TGTGCCACCGAACGACTTTTGAACACTGAAGCTTTCTTT.

Of note for this clonotype: The junction departs from the called germline gene at one end, perhaps through a read error. The rearrangement uses TRBV25-1 and TRBJ1-2; tentative D call: TRBD1 (5 bases). The CDR3 runs 12 residues. Germline CDR1 reads MGHDK; CDR2 reads SYGVNS. CDR3 bases: TGTGCCAGCAGTACAGGAGGCTATGGCTGCACCTTC. This gives the protein CASSTGGYGCTF.

This rearrangement joins TRBV2 to TRBJ2-4, with 14 bases fitting TRBD2. The J call may be faulty, since TRBJ2-7 better matches the DNA end. The CDR3 has 15 residues. CDR1 SNHLY and CDR2 FYNNEI come from the germline V gene. The CDR3 region has the DNA TGTGCCAGCAGGACGGGACTAGCGGGGGCCTACGAGCAGTACTTC. Its protein product is CASRTGLAGAYEQYF.

The chain joins TRBV20-1 to TRBJ2-7, with D perhaps matching TRBD2 (5 bases). The CDR3 has 11 amino acids. V was trimmed by 5 bases and J by 4 bases, leaving 9 bases between them. Germline CDR1 DFQATT, CDR2 SNEGSKA (reference sequence). The CDR3 here is CSAAWEYEQYF. In DNA, the CDR3 is TGCAGTGCTGCTTGGGAGTACGAGCAGTACTTC.